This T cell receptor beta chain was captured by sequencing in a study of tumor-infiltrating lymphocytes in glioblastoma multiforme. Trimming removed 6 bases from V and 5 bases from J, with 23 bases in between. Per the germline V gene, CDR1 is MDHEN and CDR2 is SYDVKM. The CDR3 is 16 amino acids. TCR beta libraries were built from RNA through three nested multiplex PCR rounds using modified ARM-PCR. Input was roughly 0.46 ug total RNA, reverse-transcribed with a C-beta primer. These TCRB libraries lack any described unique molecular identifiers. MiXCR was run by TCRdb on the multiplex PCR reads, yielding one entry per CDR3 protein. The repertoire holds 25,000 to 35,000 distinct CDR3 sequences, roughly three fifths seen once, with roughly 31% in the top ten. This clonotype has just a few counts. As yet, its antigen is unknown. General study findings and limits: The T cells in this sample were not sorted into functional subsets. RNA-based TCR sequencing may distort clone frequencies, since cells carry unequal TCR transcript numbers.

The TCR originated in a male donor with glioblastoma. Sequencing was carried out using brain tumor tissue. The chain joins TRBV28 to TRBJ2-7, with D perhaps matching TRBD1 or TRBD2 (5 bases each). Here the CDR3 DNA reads TGTGCCAGCAGAAAAGGTCCCGGACGGGGCGGTCACGAGCAGTACTTC. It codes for CASRKGPGRGGHEQYF. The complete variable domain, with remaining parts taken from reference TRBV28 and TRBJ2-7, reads DVKVTQSSRYLVKRTGEKVFLECVQDMDHENMFWYRQDPGLGLRLIYFSYDVKMKEKGDIPEGYSVSREKKERFSLILESASTNQTSMYLCASRKGPGRGGHEQYFGPGTRLTVT.